These 27 T cell receptor beta chains were sequenced from one sample in a study of memory CD8 T cells in hepatitis C reinfection. Here immunoSEQ multiplex PCR was the method, and the copy in TCRdb shows in-frame clones only, minus some. The sample comprises under 60,000 clones, around nine tenths of which are singletons, and 1% rests with the top ten. This sample's time point: pre-reinfection, 55 to 20 weeks before reinfection detection. No in vitro expansion preceded TCR sequencing of the sorted cells. Sequencing was carried out using naive CD8+ T cells sorted from blood. These receptors were obtained from a young man with hepatitis C virus infection.

The J gene is TRBJ1-3, the V gene TRBV7-3, with 7 positions matching TRBD1. Unmatched junction bases numbered 6, after V lost 5 bases and J lost 8 bases. The CDR3 loop spans 13 amino acids. In germline, CDR1 is SGHTA, CDR2 FQGTGA. In nucleotides, the CDR3 is TGTGCCAGCAGCCTAGGGGGCGCGGACACCATATATTTT. Translation: CASSLGGADTIYF.

This chain links TRBV7-9 with TRBJ1-2; 11 bases map to TRBD1. The CDR3 has 16 residues. CDR1 is SEHNR, CDR2 FQNEAQ, per germline (reference sequence). Unmatched junction bases numbered 7, after V lost 4 bases and J lost 3 bases. CDR3 coding DNA: TGTGCCAGCAGCTACACCGGGACAGGGGGGGACTATGGCTACACCTTC. Translating it yields CASSYTGTGGDYGYTF.

The V gene is TRBV19, the J gene TRBJ1-4; D not certain. The CDR3 has 12 amino acids. V lost 2 bases, J lost 8 bases, and 6 bases lay in between. Germline lookup yields CDR1 LNHDA and CDR2 SQIVND (reference sequence). The CDR3 nucleotides read TGTGCCAGTAGTATACAGGCGGAAAAACTGTTTTTT. It is translated as CASSIQAEKLFF.

This rearrangement joins TRBV9 to TRBJ2-3; D perhaps matches TRBD1 (6 bases). The CDR3 has 15 residues. The germline V gene has CDR1 SGDLS and CDR2 YYNGEE. V was trimmed by 2 bases and J by 2 bases, leaving 12 bases between them. This chain's CDR3 is CASSVWGRDTDTQYF. In DNA, the CDR3 is TGTGCCAGCAGCGTCTGGGGGCGAGACACAGATACGCAGTATTTT.

This chain uses TRBV5-1 with TRBJ2-3; tentative D call: TRBD1 (6 bases). CDR3 length equals 14 residues. Trimming removed 4 bases from V and 0 bases from J, with 9 bases in between. The germline V gene has CDR1 SGHRS and CDR2 YFSETQ. CDR3 sequence: CASSRDISTDTQYF. CDR3 in DNA: TGCGCCAGCAGCAGGGACATTAGCACAGATACGCAGTATTTT.

As DNA, the CDR3 is TGTGCCAGCAGCCCGACTAGCGGGCCCGTCACCGGGGAGCTGTTTTTT. Translating gives CASSPTSGPVTGELFF. The chain combines TRBV11-2 with TRBJ2-2; 10 nucleotides match TRBD2. The CDR3 sequence is 16 residues long. V gave up 5 bases and J gave up 4 bases; unmatched junction bases: 7. CDR1 and CDR2 (germline): SGHAT, FQNNGV.

The chain links TRBV19 to TRBJ2-1; 9 bases line up with TRBD2. V trimming: 1 base; J trimming: 4 bases; junction bases outside the gene matches: 11. CDR3 size: 18 residues. Germline lookup yields CDR1 LNHDA and CDR2 SQIVND (reference sequence). CDR3 DNA: TGTGCCAGTAGTATAGCCTGGACTAGCGCTGACCATTACAATGAGCAGTTCTTC. Translation: CASSIAWTSADHYNEQFF.

The chain combines TRBV6-5 with TRBJ1-1; 8 nucleotides line up with TRBD1. The CDR3 length is 13 residues. V dropped 2 bases and J dropped 8; count of bases not matched to a gene: 4. CDR1 is MNHEY and CDR2 is SVGAGI in the germline V gene. The CDR3 DNA is TGTGCCAGCAGTTACCTGGACAGGGACGAAGCTTTCTTT. As protein: CASSYLDRDEAFF.

The chain uses TRBV4-3 and TRBJ1-3, with D possibly TRBD1 on 6 matching bases. With 0 bases removed from V and 0 bases from J, the gap between germline ends came to 9 bases. Looked up from germline, CDR1 is LGHNA and CDR2 is YSLEER. CDR3 length: 16 amino acids. The CDR3 DNA is TGCGCCAGCAGCCAAGATTCAGGGGACTCTGGAAACACCATATATTTT. It specifies CASSQDSGDSGNTIYF.

The J gene is TRBJ1-2, the V gene TRBV4-1; unclear D gene. Trimming shortened V by 1 base and J by 6 bases, and 12 bases separated the two germline ends. The germline V gene encodes CDR1 MGHRA and CDR2 YSYEKL. This CDR3 is 14 amino acids long. The CDR3 is CASSQGGSLDGYTF. CDR3 DNA sequence: TGCGCCAGCAGCCAAGGAGGATCGTTGGATGGCTACACCTTC.

This clone was recorded once. The chain's CDR3 is CASSLVLGLAEQETQYF. CDR3 DNA sequence: TGTGCCAGCAGCTTAGTCCTAGGACTAGCGGAGCAAGAGACCCAGTACTTC. V gene TRBV11-2 combines with J gene TRBJ2-5, with TRBD2 matching over 10 bases. This CDR3 has 17 residues. Germline-derived CDR1 and CDR2 are SGHAT and FQNNGV. V was pared by 1 base and J by 2 bases, with 7 bases of the junction left unmatched.

For the CDR3, the DNA is TGTGCCAGCAGTAGCAACAGGGCTGGAAACACCATATATTTT. Its translation: CASSSNRAGNTIYF. This chain uses TRBV6-5 with TRBJ1-3, with TRBD1 as a possible D gene (6 bases). Between the trimmed V and J ends, which lost 5 bases and 2 bases, there was a span of 10 bases. Germline assignment: CDR1 MNHEY and CDR2 SVGAGI. CDR3 length: 14 residues.

This clone was detected a few times. The CDR3: CASTPGLYEKLFF. For the CDR3, the DNA is TGTGCCAGCACCCCAGGACTTTATGAAAAACTGTTTTTT. This chain joins TRBV6-6 and TRBJ1-4; D gene unclear. Per germline, CDR1 MNHNY and CDR2 SVGAGI (reference sequence). The CDR3 contains 13 residues. The V gene lost 7 bases and the J gene lost 6 bases, with 12 bases spanning the gap.

J is TRBJ2-5 and V is TRBV2; D might be TRBD2 (6 bases). The closer fit of TRBJ2-7 to the DNA end suggests the J call may be wrong. Germline CDR1 SNHLY, CDR2 FYNNEI. CDR3 length equals 15 residues. The CDR3 DNA is TGTGCCAGCAGTCTCAGGGAGGCAGGTTCCTACGAGCAGTACTTC. This encodes CASSLREAGSYEQYF.

The rearrangement uses TRBV19 and TRBJ1-5, with D uncertain. CDR3 length: 13 residues. CDR1 is LNHDA, CDR2 SQIVND, per germline (reference sequence). V dropped 1 base and J dropped 5 bases, with 6 bases sitting between them. This CDR3 is CASSIGVHQPQHF. The CDR3 DNA follows: TGTGCCAGTAGTATAGGAGTTCATCAGCCCCAGCATTTT.

The chain combines TRBV29-1 with TRBJ2-5, with TRBD2 matching 8 bases. CDR3 size: 14 residues. Per germline, CDR1 SQVTM and CDR2 ANQGSEA. The V gene end was trimmed by 5 bases and the J gene end by 3 bases; junction bases not matched to a gene: 8. The CDR3 loop reads CSVLGGGLEETQYF. CDR3 nucleotide sequence: TGCAGCGTTCTCGGGGGGGGTCTGGAAGAGACCCAGTACTTC.

The chain recombines TRBV5-6 with TRBJ2-5, with D possibly TRBD1 on 6 matching bases. CDR3 length equals 13 residues. CDR1 and CDR2 (germline): SGHDT, YYEEEE. V was pared by 7 bases and J by 4 bases, with 14 bases between. As DNA, the CDR3 is TGTGCCAGCTGTCGTCTGGGGGCAGAGACCCAGTACTTC. Encoded protein: CASCRLGAETQYF. The entire variable domain, with the rest obtained from reference TRBV5-6 and TRBJ2-5, is as follows: DAGVTQSPTHLIKTRGQQVTLRCSPKSGHDTVSWYQQALGQGPQFIFQYYEEEERQRGNFPDRFSGHQFPNYSSELNVNALLLGDSALYLCASCRLGAETQYFGPGTRLLVL.

The chain carries TRBV27 and TRBJ1-2; 7 bases line up with TRBD1. Germline V lookup: CDR1 MNHEY, CDR2 SMNVEV (reference sequence). The V and J ends lost 4 bases and 3 bases, in that order; junction bases with no gene match: 11. This CDR3 contains 16 residues. The CDR3 sequence: CASSSLTGESDYGYTF. The CDR3 bases are TGTGCCAGCAGTTCACTCACAGGGGAGTCAGACTATGGCTACACCTTC.

The chain combines TRBV4-1 with TRBJ2-3; TRBD2 matches 9 bases. Germline CDR1 and CDR2: MGHRA and YSYEKL. This CDR3 comprises 17 residues. After removal of 4 bases from V and 1 base from J, the junction contained 9 bases not matched to a gene. The CDR3 spells CASSPGGAGGRTDTQYF. The CDR3 DNA reads as TGCGCCAGCAGCCCGGGTGGAGCGGGGGGCCGCACAGATACGCAGTATTTT.

This clone occurred a few times. The chain has TRBV4-3 and TRBJ2-6; D unclear. The V end was cut by 0 bases, the J end by 0 bases, with 9 bases between. The germline V gene encodes CDR1 LGHNA and CDR2 YSLEER. This CDR3 spans 17 amino acids. CDR3 amino acids: CASSQDHSSSGANVLTF. The DNA for the CDR3 is TGCGCCAGCAGCCAAGACCACAGCTCCTCTGGGGCCAACGTCCTGACTTTC.

The chain combines TRBV4-1 with TRBJ2-5; a weak D match, TRBD2 (6 bases). The J call could be wrong; TRBJ2-7 is a better fit for the DNA end. Germline V CDR1 and CDR2: MGHRA, YSYEKL. CDR3 size: 14 residues. Written as DNA, the CDR3 is TGCGCCAGCAGCCAAGTTCGGAGGGCCTACGAGCAGTACTTC. This translates into CASSQVRRAYEQYF.

The genes are TRBV2 and TRBJ1-2, with D possibly TRBD1 on 5 matching bases. Trimming cost V 7 bases and J 8 bases, with 17 bases left between them. Germline CDR1 and CDR2: SNHLY and FYNNEI. This CDR3 comprises 13 residues. The CDR3 sequence: CASTPGLSRGYTF. The CDR3 bases are TGTGCCAGCACCCCGGGACTTTCAAGGGGCTACACCTTC.

This chain links TRBV5-4 with TRBJ1-1; TRBD1 agrees at 8 bases. This CDR3 comprises 13 residues. Trimming at V came to 4 bases and at J to 10 bases, leaving 9 bases not matched to a gene. Germline-derived CDR1 and CDR2 are SGHNT and YYREEE (reference sequence). This CDR3 is CASSNEGQGPAFF. The CDR3 DNA sequence: TGTGCCAGCAGCAACGAAGGACAGGGTCCAGCTTTCTTT.

J is TRBJ1-5 and V is TRBV23-1; the D is unclear. TRBV23-1 is given ORF status, its function remaining uncertain. V dropped 1 base and J dropped 2 bases, with 15 bases sitting between them. This CDR3 region has 17 residues. CDR3 loop: CASSQCEFRRGNQPQHF. The DNA of the CDR3 is TGCGCCAGCAGTCAATGTGAGTTCCGGAGGGGCAATCAGCCCCAGCATTTT.

The chain recombines TRBV5-1 with TRBJ2-7; 9 bases align to TRBD1. The J segment lost 4 bases and the V segment lost 4 bases, leaving 6 bases of the junction unmatched. Germline V gene sequence: CDR1 SGHRS, CDR2 YFSETQ. This CDR3 is built from 14 residues. The CDR3 DNA sequence: TGCGCCAGCAGCCGACCGGGACAGGGATACGAGCAGTACTTC. Its protein is CASSRPGQGYEQYF.

This chain links TRBV15 with TRBJ2-3, with TRBD2 identical over 13 bases. Trimming took 4 bases from V and 6 from J; bases not matched to a gene: 13. Germline assignment: CDR1 LNHNV and CDR2 YYDKDF (reference sequence). The CDR3 is 18 residues long. The DNA of the CDR3 is TGTGCCACCAGCACCCCGGCTGGACTAGCGGGAGAAGGGGATACGCAGTATTTT. Protein: CATSTPAGLAGEGDTQYF.

The rearrangement links TRBV2 to TRBJ2-7; D is undetermined. V was cut by 2 bases and J by 7 bases, with 18 bases left in between. The CDR3 spans 15 residues. The germline V gene has CDR1 SNHLY and CDR2 FYNNEI. CDR3 protein: CASSERVPGYREQYF. CDR3 nucleotide sequence: TGTGCCAGCAGTGAACGGGTCCCCGGCTATCGTGAGCAGTACTTC.